This entry lists 5 T cell receptor beta chains sequenced from one sample in a study of blood T cell repertoires in COVID-19. Clones were read by immunoSEQ multiplex PCR, and TCRdb kept only the in-frame ones, dropping some. In the table there are roughly 100,000 clones, roughly 90% of which are singletons. The sample consisted of peripheral blood. These receptors all stem from a woman between 45 and 60 years old with COVID-19, enrolled during active disease.

The chain combines TRBV10-1 with TRBJ2-3; 9 bases match TRBD2. The CDR3 consists of 14 residues. The trim removed 5 bases at V and 3 bases at J, leaving 3 bases unmatched. Looked up from germline, CDR1 is WNHNN and CDR2 is SYGVQD (reference sequence). CDR3 DNA: TGCGCCAGCAGTCCAGCGGGGGGAACAGATACGCAGTATTTT. The encoded protein is CASSPAGGTDTQYF.

In nucleotides, the CDR3 is TGTGCCAGCAGCTTGGGAAGGCCAGGGGAATTTGGAAACACCATATATTTT. Protein: CASSLGRPGEFGNTIYF. The chain recombines TRBV5-6 with TRBJ1-3; a possible D gene is TRBD1 (6 bases). CDR1 and CDR2 from the germline V gene are SGHDT and YYEEEE. CDR3 size: 17 residues. V was trimmed by 0 bases and J by 3 bases, leaving 16 bases between them.

The chain uses TRBV7-2 and TRBJ1-1, with D perhaps matching TRBD1 (6 bases). The CDR3 runs 13 residues. Trimming pared 4 bases from V and 2 bases from J, leaving 8 bases between. Looked up from germline, CDR1 is SGHTA and CDR2 is FQGNSA. In DNA form, the CDR3 reads TGTGCCAGCAGCTCACAGGGAAACACTGAAGCTTTCTTT. Encoded protein: CASSSQGNTEAFF.

The V and J genes are TRBV5-5 and TRBJ2-2; 12 positions match TRBD1. The V gene end was trimmed by 4 bases and the J gene end by 4 bases; junction bases not matched to a gene: 11. The length of the CDR3 is 18 residues. Per the germline V gene, CDR1 is SGHKS and CDR2 is YYEKEE (reference sequence). CDR3 amino acids: CASSRIAGTGGPTGELFF. For the CDR3, the DNA is TGTGCCAGCAGCCGTATTGCCGGGACAGGGGGCCCCACCGGGGAGCTGTTTTTT.

V is TRBV19 and J is TRBJ2-2, with 8 positions matching TRBD2. CDR3 length: 19 amino acids. V shed 3 bases, J shed 4 bases, and the junction held 16 bases outside the gene matches. From germline, CDR1 is LNHDA and CDR2 SQIVND (reference sequence). CDR3 residues: CASSIRGPAGGGVTGELFF. CDR3 sequence (DNA): TGTGCCAGTAGTATTCGTGGTCCGGCGGGGGGTGGTGTCACCGGGGAGCTGTTTTTT.